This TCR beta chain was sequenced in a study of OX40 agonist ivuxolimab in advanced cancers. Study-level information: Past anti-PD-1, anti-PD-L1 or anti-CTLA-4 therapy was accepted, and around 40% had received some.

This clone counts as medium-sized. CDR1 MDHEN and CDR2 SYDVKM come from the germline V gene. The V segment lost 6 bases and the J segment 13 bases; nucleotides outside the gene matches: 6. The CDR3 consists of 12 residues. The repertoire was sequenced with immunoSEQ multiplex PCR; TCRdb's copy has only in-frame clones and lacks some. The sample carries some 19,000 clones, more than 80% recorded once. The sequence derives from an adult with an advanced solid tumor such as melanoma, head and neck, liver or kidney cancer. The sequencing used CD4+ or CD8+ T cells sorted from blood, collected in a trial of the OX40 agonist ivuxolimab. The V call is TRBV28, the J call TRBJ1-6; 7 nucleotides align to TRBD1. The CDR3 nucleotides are TGTGCCAGCAGCTTACCCAGGGGGCCCCTCCACTTT. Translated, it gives CASSLPRGPLHF.